The entry below describes one TCR beta chain. Its target is unknown. This entry comes from a study of Ad26.COV2.S vaccination and SARS-CoV-2 variants. Study conclusions and caveats: The study found similar non-spike TCR breadth in vaccine and placebo recipients. Vaccine recipients posted higher spike-specific TCR breadth than their placebo counterparts.

The trim removed 2 bases at V and 0 bases at J, leaving 9 bases unmatched. Germline CDR1 MNHEY, CDR2 SMNVEV (reference sequence). This CDR3 is 17 amino acids long. Specified treatment: roughly 19 received Ad26.COV2.S at low or high dose, single or two shots; roughly 5 received placebo; per-sample allocation not given. Collection of the samples took place on day 63 after the first injection of vaccine or placebo. Ad26.COV2.S expressed prefusion-stabilized spike from the original Wuhan strain. Sequenced by immunoSEQ multiplex PCR; TCRdb stores in-frame clones only, minus some. The data hold nearly 400,000 clones, with 75% to 90% observed a single time.

The chain has TRBV27 and TRBJ2-7, with 8 positions matching TRBD2. This material consisted of peripheral blood, taken in a trial of Ad26.COV2.S vaccine versus placebo. This clonotype was obtained from a person between 18 and 65 years old who received the Ad26.COV2.S COVID-19 vaccine or a placebo. The CDR3 loop reads CASSLRGSGNPSYEQYF. The CDR3 DNA follows: TGTGCCAGCAGTTTAAGAGGTAGCGGGAACCCCTCCTACGAGCAGTACTTC.